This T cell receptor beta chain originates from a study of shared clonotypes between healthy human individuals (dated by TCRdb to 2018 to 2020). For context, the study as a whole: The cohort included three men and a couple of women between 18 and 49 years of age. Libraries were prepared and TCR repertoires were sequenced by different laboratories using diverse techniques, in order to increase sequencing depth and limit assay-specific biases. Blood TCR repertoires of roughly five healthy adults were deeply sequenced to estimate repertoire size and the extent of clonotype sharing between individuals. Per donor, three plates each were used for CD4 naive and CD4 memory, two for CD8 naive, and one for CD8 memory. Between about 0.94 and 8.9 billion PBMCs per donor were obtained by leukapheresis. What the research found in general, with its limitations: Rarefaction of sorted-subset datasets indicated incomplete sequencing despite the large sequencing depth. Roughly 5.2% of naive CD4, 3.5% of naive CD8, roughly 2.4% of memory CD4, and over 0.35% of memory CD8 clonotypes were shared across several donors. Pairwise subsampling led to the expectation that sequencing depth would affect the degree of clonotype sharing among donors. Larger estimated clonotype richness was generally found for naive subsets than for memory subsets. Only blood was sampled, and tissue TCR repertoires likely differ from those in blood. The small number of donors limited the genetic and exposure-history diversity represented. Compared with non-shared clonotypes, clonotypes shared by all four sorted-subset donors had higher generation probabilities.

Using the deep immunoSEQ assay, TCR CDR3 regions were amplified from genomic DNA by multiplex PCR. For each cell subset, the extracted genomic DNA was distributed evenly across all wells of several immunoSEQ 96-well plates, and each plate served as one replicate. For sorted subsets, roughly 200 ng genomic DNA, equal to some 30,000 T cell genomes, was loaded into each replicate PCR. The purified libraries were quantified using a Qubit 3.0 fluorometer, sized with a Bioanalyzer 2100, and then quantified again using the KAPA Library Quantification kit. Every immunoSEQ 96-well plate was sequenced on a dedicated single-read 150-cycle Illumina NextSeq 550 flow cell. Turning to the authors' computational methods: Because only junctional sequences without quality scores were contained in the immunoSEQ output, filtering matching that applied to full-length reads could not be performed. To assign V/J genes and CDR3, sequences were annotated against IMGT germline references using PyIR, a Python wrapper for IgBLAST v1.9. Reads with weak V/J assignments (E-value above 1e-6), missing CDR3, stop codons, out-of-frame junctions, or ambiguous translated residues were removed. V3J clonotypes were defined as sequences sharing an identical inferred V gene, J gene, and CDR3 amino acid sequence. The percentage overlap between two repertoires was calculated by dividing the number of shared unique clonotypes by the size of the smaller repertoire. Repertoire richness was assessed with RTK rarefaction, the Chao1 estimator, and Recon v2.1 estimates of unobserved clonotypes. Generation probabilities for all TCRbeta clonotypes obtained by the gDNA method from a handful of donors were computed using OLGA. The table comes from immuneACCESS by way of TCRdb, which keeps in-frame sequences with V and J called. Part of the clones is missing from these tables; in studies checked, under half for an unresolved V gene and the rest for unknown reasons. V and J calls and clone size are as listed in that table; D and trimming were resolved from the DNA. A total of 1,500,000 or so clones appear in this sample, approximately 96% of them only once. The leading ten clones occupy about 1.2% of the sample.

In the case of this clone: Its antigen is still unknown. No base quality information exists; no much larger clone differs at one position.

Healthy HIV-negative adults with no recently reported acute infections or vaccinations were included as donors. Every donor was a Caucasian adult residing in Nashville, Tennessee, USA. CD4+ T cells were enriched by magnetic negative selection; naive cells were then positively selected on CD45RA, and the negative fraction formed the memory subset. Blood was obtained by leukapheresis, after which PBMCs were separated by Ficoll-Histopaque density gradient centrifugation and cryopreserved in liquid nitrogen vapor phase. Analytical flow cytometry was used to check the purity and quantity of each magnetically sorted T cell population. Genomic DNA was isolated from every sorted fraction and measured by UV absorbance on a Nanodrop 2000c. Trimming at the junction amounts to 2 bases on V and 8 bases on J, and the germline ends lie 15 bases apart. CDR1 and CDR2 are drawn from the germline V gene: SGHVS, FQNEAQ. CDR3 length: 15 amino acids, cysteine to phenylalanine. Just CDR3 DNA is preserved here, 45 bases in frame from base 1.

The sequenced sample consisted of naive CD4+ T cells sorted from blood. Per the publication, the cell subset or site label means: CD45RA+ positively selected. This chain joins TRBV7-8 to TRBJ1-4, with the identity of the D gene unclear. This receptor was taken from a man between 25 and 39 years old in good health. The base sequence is TGTGCCAGCAGCTTAACGGGCTCTTTTGGGGAAAAACTGTTTTTT. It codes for CASSLTGSFGEKLFF.